The rows below give T cell receptor beta chains drawn from one sample of a study of neoadjuvant anti-PD-1 for oral cavity cancer. Only in-frame clones appear in the TCRdb table, and some are missing; sequencing was by immunoSEQ multiplex PCR. The sample includes approximately 8,400 clones, 70% of them seen just once. The input for sequencing was PBMCs, taken after nivolumab (anti-PD-1) treatment. These receptors all stem from a person aged 35-79 years with oral cavity squamous cell carcinoma. Each CDR3 is given with its conserved first and last residue. The D gene is left open where the match is weak. Clone size is stated in some rows and not others, as once, few, many or a class when expanded.

abundance,j_gene,d_gene,v_gene,CDR3nt,CDR3aa
NA,TRBJ2-7,NA,TRBV6-6,TGTGCCAGCACCCCTCCCGGAGGGGGGCAAGAGCAGTACTTC,CASTPPGGGQEQYF
NA,TRBJ1-2,NA,TRBV30,TGTGCCTGGAGTGTACGTAGGGAGTCGGGTGGCTACACCTTC,CAWSVRRESGGYTF
NA,TRBJ2-5,NA,TRBV5-1,TGCGCCAGCAGCTTTTACGGTAACCAAGAGACCCAGTACTTC,CASSFYGNQETQYF
few,TRBJ2-3,NA,TRBV7-6,TGTGCCAGCAGCCCCCGGGGGGCCAGCCCAGATACGCAGTATTTT,CASSPRGASPDTQYF
NA,TRBJ1-1,NA,TRBV19,TGTGCCAGTAGCAGGACGGTGAACACTGAAGCTTTCTTT,CASSRTVNTEAFF
NA,TRBJ2-1,NA,TRBV6-1,TGTGCCAGCAGGGTCTACAATGAGCAGTTCTTC,CASRVYNEQFF
NA,TRBJ1-1,NA,TRBV5-1,TGCGCCAGCATCGATCACACTGAAGCTTTCTTT,CASIDHTEAFF
NA,TRBJ2-7,NA,TRBV19,TGTGCCAGTAGTACTAGTGCCAGCTCCTACGAGCAGTACTTC,CASSTSASSYEQYF
NA,TRBJ1-5,TRBD1,TRBV25-1,TGTGCCAGCAGTCAGACAGGGTTCAATCAGCCCCAGCATTTT,CASSQTGFNQPQHF
NA,TRBJ2-3,NA,TRBV28,TGTGCCAGCAGTTCCGGAGGGTGGGGTACAGATACGCAGTATTTT,CASSSGGWGTDTQYF
NA,TRBJ2-1,TRBD1,TRBV19,TGTGCCAGTAGGCCCCCCAGGGGACAGGGGTTACGTGAGCAGTTCTTC,CASRPPRGQGLREQFF
NA,TRBJ2-7,NA,TRBV19,TGTGCCAGTAGGCAAAGATCGGGGCCCCTCTTTGACGTGCAGTACTTC,CASRQRSGPLFDVQYF
few,TRBJ2-7,NA,TRBV6-5,TGTGCCAGCAGTTCACGGCGCCTCTACGAGCAGTACTTC,CASSSRRLYEQYF
NA,TRBJ1-1,NA,TRBV20-1,TGCAGTGCTAGAGGAAACACTGAAGCTTTCTTT,CSARGNTEAFF
NA,TRBJ1-5,NA,TRBV12-1,TGTGCCAGCAGCTACCAAAGCGGACAGATCAATCAGCCCCAGCATTTT,CASSYQSGQINQPQHF
NA,TRBJ2-4,NA,TRBV4-2,TGTGCCAGCAGCCCCCACGTCGGGAACATTCAGTACTTC,CASSPHVGNIQYF
few,TRBJ1-3,NA,TRBV7-2,TGTGCCAGCAGCTCAAACCGAGACGGAAACACCATATATTTT,CASSSNRDGNTIYF
NA,TRBJ2-5,TRBD2,TRBV6-1,TGTGCCAGCCGAGGGGGGGGACTAGCGCAAGAGACCCAGTACTTC,CASRGGGLAQETQYF
NA,TRBJ2-7,NA,TRBV18,TGTGCCAGCTCACGGCAAGACACCTACGAGCAGTACTTC,CASSRQDTYEQYF
NA,TRBJ1-1,NA,TRBV7-8,TGTGCCAGCAGCTTAGCGAATCCGGGCCTCCCCTGGAAAACTGAAGCTTTCTTT,CASSLANPGLPWKTEAFF